A single sample gave rise to the 5 T cell receptor beta chains below, sequenced in a study of blood T cell repertoires in COVID-19 (dated by TCRdb to 2019 to 2021). To prepare the library, the immunoSEQ multiplex PCR assay was applied. TCRdb mirrors the immuneACCESS table, restricted to in-frame sequences. Some clones are absent from its copies; in checked studies, under half trace to an unresolved V gene, and the reason for the others is unknown. The sample data list roughly 240,000 clones, and 85% to 90% of these were observed just once. The ten largest clonotypes hold about 4% of the sample. The sequencing input was peripheral blood. The receptors were gathered from a man younger than 30 with active or convalescent COVID-19.

V and J are TRBV16 and TRBJ2-3; 9 nucleotides align to TRBD2. The V gene's germline CDR1 is KGHSY and CDR2 FQNENV. Trimming at V came to 1 base and at J to 2 bases, leaving 7 bases not matched to a gene. The CDR3 covers 17 residues. The CDR3 DNA reads as TGTGCCAGCAGCCAATTTCTTAGCGGGAGTTTCACAGATACGCAGTATTTT. It specifies CASSQFLSGSFTDTQYF.

The chain employs TRBV19 and TRBJ2-3, with 7 bases aligning to TRBD1. This CDR3 comprises 14 residues. In germline, CDR1 is LNHDA, CDR2 SQIVND (reference sequence). Trimming cost V 3 bases and J 0 bases; bases outside gene matches: 0. The DNA for the CDR3 is TGTGCCAGTAGTATGGGACAGAGCACAGATACGCAGTATTTT. Its protein is CASSMGQSTDTQYF.

This clone was observed a handful of times. This chain connects TRBV6-1 to TRBJ1-6, with D tentatively TRBD1 (5 bases). The CDR3 covers 16 residues. Trimming cost V 2 bases and J 10 bases, with 18 bases left between them. Per germline, CDR1 MNHNS and CDR2 SASEGT. The chain's CDR3 is CASSETAGGEGSPLHF. CDR3 DNA: TGTGCCAGCAGTGAAACCGCGGGGGGAGAGGGCTCACCCCTCCACTTT.

This clone was picked up a small number of times. The gene calls are TRBV24-1 and TRBJ2-2; 7 nucleotides align to TRBD1. Germline-derived CDR1 and CDR2 are KGHDR and SFDVKD. The CDR3 totals 15 residues. The V segment lost 4 bases and the J segment 6 bases; nucleotides outside the gene matches: 7. CDR3 coding DNA: TGTGCCACCAGTGACCGGACAGGATTCGCCGGGGAGCTGTTTTTT. Translation: CATSDRTGFAGELFF.

The chain carries TRBV5-6 and TRBJ1-1; 8 positions agree with TRBD1. Per germline, CDR1 SGHDT and CDR2 YYEEEE. V lost 2 bases and J lost 4; bases outside the gene matches: 4. This CDR3 contains 14 residues. Here the CDR3 DNA reads TGTGCCAGCAGCTTTTTGGACAGGGTCACTGAAGCTTTCTTT. It codes for CASSFLDRVTEAFF.